This TCR beta chain derives from a study of blood T cell repertoires in COVID-19. TCRdb's table, derived via immunoSEQ multiplex PCR, lists solely in-frame clones and lacks some. The table has roughly 230,000 clones, 80% to 90% seen once. CDR3 length equals 16 residues. With V trimmed by 3 bases and J by 2 bases, 7 bases remained unmatched. Germline V CDR1 and CDR2: MDHEN, SYDVKM. The chain has TRBV28 and TRBJ2-1; 7 bases align to TRBD2. This TCR derives from a man aged 25-45 years in a cohort exposed to, infected with or recovered from COVID-19 (not recorded which). Source material: PBMCs or T cells enriched from blood (not recorded which). CDR3 in amino acids: CASSFRGGLAYNEQFF. The CDR3 DNA follows: TGTGCCAGCAGTTTCAGAGGAGGACTAGCCTACAATGAGCAGTTCTTC. Variable domain in full (rest from reference TRBV28 and TRBJ2-1): DVKVTQSSRYLVKRTGEKVFLECVQDMDHENMFWYRQDPGLGLRLIYFSYDVKMKEKGDIPEGYSVSREKKERFSLILESASTNQTSMYLCASSFRGGLAYNEQFFGPGTRLTVL.